This entry lists 29 T cell receptor beta chains sequenced from one sample in a study of T cells and Merkel cell carcinoma outcomes. Assay used: immunoSEQ multiplex PCR; TCRdb lists only in-frame clones, some missing. Here the sample spans about 3,000 clones, 95% to 96% being singletons. The sample taken for sequencing was tumor tissue from Merkel cell carcinoma. These receptors were obtained from a human donor with Merkel cell carcinoma.

As concerns this clone: The junction does not match germline at one end; this may be a read error. This rearrangement joins TRBV23-1 to TRBJ1-1; no reliable D call. TRBV23-1 is an ORF, with its function uncertain. CDR3 length: 12 amino acids. The CDR3 DNA follows: TGCGCCAGCAGTCAAACCGGTTTTGAAGCTTGCTTT. Translated: CASSQTGFEACF.

V and J are TRBV7-8 and TRBJ1-4; no reliable D call. The CDR3 covers 15 residues. V lost 4 bases, J lost 3 bases, and 12 bases lay in between. The germline V gene encodes CDR1 SGHVS and CDR2 FQNEAQ. CDR3 residues: CASSSAILANEKLFF. The DNA for the CDR3 is TGTGCCAGCAGCTCGGCCATCTTGGCTAATGAAAAACTGTTTTTT.

This clone was counted a single time. This rearrangement joins TRBV21-1 to TRBJ2-7; TRBD2 is the table's D call and was not checked against the DNA. TRBV21-1 counts as a pseudogene. This CDR3 has 16 amino acids. CDR3 in DNA: TGTGCCAGCAGCAAGGGCCGACTAGCGGAGGTCTACGAGCAGTACTTC. It is translated as CASSKGRLAEVYEQYF.

The rearrangement joins TRBV18 to TRBJ2-2; 9 bases match TRBD1. The germline gives CDR1 KGHSH, CDR2 LQKENI. The CDR3 is 16 residues long. V lost 4 bases and J lost 4; bases outside the gene matches: 7. The CDR3 reads CASSRPGQGTTGELFF. In DNA form, the CDR3 reads TGTGCCAGCTCACGCCCGGGACAGGGTACCACCGGGGAGCTGTTTTTT.

This chain joins TRBV2 and TRBJ1-4; TRBD1 matches 7 bases. V lost 5 bases to trimming and J lost 6 bases; unmatched junction nucleotides: 15. CDR1 and CDR2 from the germline V gene are SNHLY and FYNNEI. The CDR3 sequence is 17 residues long. The CDR3 sequence is CASSLSPDRDVDEKLFF. CDR3 DNA sequence: TGTGCCAGCAGTCTATCACCCGACAGGGATGTCGATGAAAAACTGTTTTTT.

J is TRBJ1-1 and V is TRBV4-1; TRBD1 might be the D (6 bases). Trimming stripped 0 bases from V and 5 bases from J, with 13 bases between. This CDR3 comprises 15 residues. The V gene's germline CDR1 is MGHRA and CDR2 YSYEKL. CDR3 sequence reads: CASSQEWGRWTEAFF. CDR3 DNA: TGCGCCAGCAGCCAAGAATGGGGGCGTTGGACTGAAGCTTTCTTT.

The CDR3: CASSPTSGRFDEQFF. The CDR3 DNA reads TGTGCCAGCAGCCCTACTAGCGGGAGGTTCGATGAGCAGTTCTTC. The V gene is TRBV4-2, the J gene TRBJ2-1; 12 positions agree with TRBD2. The CDR3 loop spans 15 amino acids. The germline CDR1 and CDR2 sequences are LGHNA and YNFKEQ. Trimming cost V 4 bases and J 8 bases; bases outside gene matches: 6.

CDR3 coding DNA: TGTGCCAGCAGTTCTAGGCAGGGAGGGTCTGGAAACACCATATATTTT. It specifies CASSSRQGGSGNTIYF. The chain joins TRBV6-5 to TRBJ1-3; TRBD1 might be the D (5 bases). Germline values: CDR1 MNHEY, CDR2 SVGAGI. The CDR3 spans 16 residues. V was pared by 4 bases and J by 1 base, with 14 bases between.

This clone was detected only once. V usage is TRBV7-2 and J usage is TRBJ2-2; the D is unclear. The CDR3 is made up of 15 amino acids. Germline lookup yields CDR1 SGHTA and CDR2 FQGNSA. The germline V and J ends were trimmed by 5 bases and 1 base, with 11 bases remaining between them. As DNA, the CDR3 is TGTGCCAGCAGCAAAGACCCAAGGAACACCGGGGAGCTGTTTTTT. Translating it yields CASSKDPRNTGELFF. Full variable domain (missing parts from reference TRBV7-2 and TRBJ2-2): GAGVSQSPSNKVTEKGKDVELRCDPISGHTALYWYRQSLGQGLEFLIYFQGNSAPDKSGLPSDRFSAERTGGSVSTLTIQRTQQEDSAVYLCASSKDPRNTGELFFGEGSRLTVL.

The V call is TRBV4-1, the J call TRBJ2-7; the match to TRBD1 covers 9 bases. There are 16 residues in the CDR3. Trimming cost V 4 bases and J 3 bases; bases outside gene matches: 10. Germline V gene data show CDR1 as MGHRA and CDR2 as YSYEKL. The CDR3 protein is CASSPQAGTGNYEQYF. The CDR3 DNA sequence: TGCGCCAGCAGCCCCCAAGCAGGGACAGGGAACTACGAGCAGTACTTC.

The chain has TRBV15 and TRBJ1-2, with D possibly being TRBD1 (6 bases). The CDR3 has 13 residues. Germline loops: CDR1 LNHNV, CDR2 YYDKDF (reference sequence). V lost 5 bases to trimming and J lost 4 bases, with 11 bases between them. CDR3 DNA: TGTGCCACCAGCTACAGGGTGGGCTATGGCTACACCTTC. Its protein is CATSYRVGYGYTF.

This chain links TRBV18 with TRBJ2-1; D not resolved. The germline V and J ends were trimmed by 4 bases and 5 bases, with 3 bases remaining between them. Germline CDR1 KGHSH, CDR2 LQKENI. The CDR3 sequence is 11 residues long. The CDR3 spells CASSQNNEQFF. In nucleotides, the CDR3 is TGTGCCAGCTCACAAAACAATGAGCAGTTCTTC. Full variable domain (rest looked up from reference TRBV18 and TRBJ2-1): NAGVMQNPRHLVRRRGQEARLRCSPMKGHSHVYWYRQLPEEGLKFMVYLQKENIIDESGMPKERFSAEFPKEGPSILRIQQVVRGDSAAYFCASSQNNEQFFGPGTRLTVL.

This rearrangement joins TRBV6-1 to TRBJ1-1; perhaps TRBD1 as D (5 bases). The ends were cut back, 6 bases at V and 6 bases at J, with 14 bases in the middle. The length of the CDR3 is 13 residues. Germline values: CDR1 MNHNS, CDR2 SASEGT. The CDR3 coding sequence is TGTGCCAGCAGCCGGGACCGAGGTCCTGAAGCTTTCTTT. It encodes CASSRDRGPEAFF.

In its sample, this clone was seen once. The rearrangement joins TRBV5-4 to TRBJ1-4, with D tentatively TRBD1 (6 bases). Between the trimmed V and J ends, which lost 4 bases and 5 bases, there was a span of 12 bases. The germline gives CDR1 SGHNT, CDR2 YYREEE (reference sequence). This CDR3 is 14 amino acids long. CDR3 sequence: CASSTQGQNEKLFF. In DNA form, the CDR3 reads TGTGCCAGCAGCACACAGGGTCAGAATGAAAAACTGTTTTTT.

The chain has TRBV4-3 and TRBJ2-7; 13 bases are a match to TRBD2. CDR3 size: 15 residues. The V gene end was trimmed by 4 bases and the J gene end by 6 bases; junction bases not matched to a gene: 6. Germline assignment: CDR1 LGHNA and CDR2 YSLEER. CDR3 residues: CASSRGLAGVSEQYF. CDR3 nucleotides: TGCGCCAGCAGCCGCGGACTAGCGGGAGTATCCGAGCAGTACTTC.

The gene calls are TRBV5-4 and TRBJ2-3, with 9 bases matching TRBD2. Germline V gene data show CDR1 as SGHNT and CDR2 as YYREEE (reference sequence). Trimming at V came to 4 bases and at J to 3 bases, leaving 9 bases not matched to a gene. The CDR3 covers 16 residues. The CDR3 here is CASSRPGLAVTDTQYF. CDR3 coding DNA: TGTGCCAGCAGCCGACCGGGACTAGCAGTAACAGATACGCAGTATTTT.

The rearrangement links TRBV7-9 to TRBJ1-5, with D unresolved. This CDR3 is 13 amino acids long. CDR1 and CDR2 (germline): SEHNR, FQNEAQ (reference sequence). Trimming took 2 bases from V and 4 from J, leaving 6 bases between them. CDR3 in DNA: TGTGCCAGCAGCTTATTTGCGAATCAGCCCCAGCATTTT. This encodes CASSLFANQPQHF.

V gene TRBV5-4 combines with J gene TRBJ1-4; D ambiguous. CDR1 is SGHNT, CDR2 YYREEE, per germline (reference sequence). V lost 3 bases, J lost 5 bases, and 11 bases lay in between. The CDR3 runs to 14 residues. The CDR3 protein is CASSSGSQNEKLFF. CDR3 DNA: TGTGCCAGCAGCTCCGGGAGCCAAAATGAAAAACTGTTTTTT. The whole variable domain, remainder taken from reference TRBV5-4 and TRBJ1-4, is ETGVTQSPTHLIKTRGQQVTLRCSSQSGHNTVSWYQQALGQGPQFIFQYYREEENGRGNFPPRFSGLQFPNYSSELNVNALELDDSALYLCASSSGSQNEKLFFGSGTQLSVL.

V and J are TRBV21-1 and TRBJ2-1; the table's D call, TRBD1, was not checked against the DNA. TRBV21-1 is a pseudogene segment. CDR3 length equals 15 residues. The CDR3 nucleotides are TGTGCCAGCAGCAAATCTGGGGCATTGTACAATGAGCAGTTCTTC. It encodes CASSKSGALYNEQFF.

This clone came up a few times. The rearrangement joins TRBV19 to TRBJ2-7, with D possibly TRBD1 on 6 matching bases. The CDR3 runs to 14 residues. Germline loops: CDR1 LNHDA, CDR2 SQIVND (reference sequence). The V gene lost 8 bases and the J gene lost 4 bases, with 18 bases spanning the gap. CDR3 sequence (DNA): TGTGCCAGTGCAAGAGGGGGAAGGGGATACGAGCAGTACTTC. It yields the protein CASARGGRGYEQYF.

The V and J genes are TRBV18 and TRBJ1-1; 8 bases align to TRBD1. CDR1 and CDR2 (germline): KGHSH, LQKENI. CDR3 size: 12 residues. V gave up 6 bases and J gave up 11 bases; unmatched junction bases: 8. CDR3 in amino acids: CASSLGQGLAFF. In DNA, the CDR3 is TGTGCCAGCTCGCTTGGACAGGGATTGGCTTTCTTT.

The rearrangement links TRBV5-1 to TRBJ1-3; TRBD1 might be the D (6 bases). The CDR3 runs to 14 residues. The germline V gene encodes CDR1 SGHRS and CDR2 YFSETQ. V lost 0 bases, J lost 2 bases, and 6 bases lay in between. The CDR3 coding sequence is TGCGCCAGCAGCTTGGACAGGGCTGGAAACACCATATATTTT. It translates to CASSLDRAGNTIYF.

The chain couples TRBV6-1 to TRBJ1-4, with a possible D match to TRBD1 (5 bases). Germline V gene sequence: CDR1 MNHNS, CDR2 SASEGT. V shed 0 bases and J shed 4 bases, with 9 bases lying between them. The CDR3 loop spans 15 amino acids. As DNA, the CDR3 is TGTGCCAGCAGTGAAGCCACAGGATTTAATGAAAAACTGTTTTTT. Translating it yields CASSEATGFNEKLFF.

This clone was found once. The chain couples TRBV9 to TRBJ1-4, with TRBD1 as a possible D gene (6 bases). The length of the CDR3 is 15 residues. Germline CDR1 SGDLS, CDR2 YYNGEE. V gave up 1 base and J gave up 10 bases, with 17 bases separating them. The CDR3: CASSVSQGGIGKLFF. The CDR3 bases are TGTGCCAGCAGCGTATCACAGGGTGGGATAGGAAAACTGTTTTTT.

About this clone: Mismatch with germline at one junction end may stem from a read error. V gene TRBV18 combines with J gene TRBJ2-3; TRBD2 matches 8 bases. CDR1 is KGHSH, CDR2 LQKENI, per germline. CDR3 length: 15 residues. CDR3 DNA sequence: TGTGCCAGCTCACACACTAGCGGTAGCACAAATACGCAGTATTTT. This sequence encodes CASSHTSGSTNTQYF.

The chain has TRBV5-1 and TRBJ1-1, with 8 bases matching TRBD1. The germline V gene encodes CDR1 SGHRS and CDR2 YFSETQ. Trimming cost V 4 bases and J 1 base; bases outside gene matches: 3. The CDR3 is made up of 14 amino acids. The CDR3 coding sequence is TGCGCCAGCAGCGACGGGACAGGGAACACTGAAGCTTTCTTT. It yields the protein CASSDGTGNTEAFF.

This clone showed up just once. This sequence joins TRBV18 and TRBJ1-4, with a tentative D call TRBD1 (5 bases). Trimming shortened V by 3 bases and J by 7 bases, and 15 bases separated the two germline ends. CDR1 is KGHSH, CDR2 LQKENI, per germline. The CDR3 loop spans 15 amino acids. CDR3 protein: CASSPLSGQGEKLFF. The DNA for the CDR3 is TGTGCCAGCTCACCCCTTTCGGGGCAGGGTGAAAAACTGTTTTTT.

CDR3 loop: CASGRYRGPYEQYF. The CDR3 coding sequence is TGTGCCAGTGGGCGGTACAGGGGCCCCTACGAGCAGTACTTC. The chain is built from TRBV6-1 and TRBJ2-7, with TRBD1 identical over 7 bases. Trimming cost V 9 bases and J 2 bases; bases outside gene matches: 10. Per the germline V gene, CDR1 is MNHNS and CDR2 is SASEGT. The CDR3 spans 14 residues.

For this clone: An end of the junction differs from the germline gene, which may be a read error. V and J are TRBV7-2 and TRBJ2-1, with unresolved D. The CDR3 has 15 amino acids. The germline gives CDR1 SGHTA, CDR2 FQGNSA. CDR3 bases: TGTGCCAGCAGCCCCGGTAGGAGCTCCTATAATGAGCAGTTCTTC. Its protein product is CASSPGRSSYNEQFF.